These T cell receptor beta chains were read from a single sample in a study of CD4 T cells in relation to SARS-CoV-2 and coronaviruses. Produced via immunoSEQ multiplex PCR; TCRdb's table is partial and in-frame only. The sample shows more than 50,000 clones, roughly 85% of them seen only once. Sequencing was carried out using memory CD4+ T cells from PBMCs. These receptors originate from a human donor in good health. Both conserved end residues are part of each CDR3. D genes are given only for firm matches. Only some rows state a clone size, as once, few, many or a class for expanded clones.

few . TRBJ1-1 TRBV7-3 CASSLSANTEAFF TGTGCCAGCAGCTTAAGCGCAAACACTGAAGCTTTCTTT
. . TRBJ1-1 TRBV21-1 CASSGRNGGTEAFF TGTGCCAGCAGCGGCCGAAATGGCGGCACTGAAGCTTTCTTT
. . TRBJ2-5 TRBV5-1 CASSLLGGEETQYF TGCGCCAGCAGCCTACTAGGGGGGGAAGAGACCCAGTACTTC
. . TRBJ1-3 TRBV30 CACTGDSGNTIYF TGTGCCTGCACAGGCGACTCTGGAAACACCATATATTTT
. TRBD2 TRBJ2-7 TRBV4-1 CASSQDKGLVGEQYF TGCGCCAGCAGCCAAGATAAAGGACTAGTCGGCGAGCAGTACTTC
. TRBD1 TRBJ1-3 TRBV11-2 CASSPPRGQVGNTIYF TGTGCCAGCAGCCCCCCCCGCGGACAGGTGGGAAACACCATATATTTT
. . TRBJ2-3 TRBV29-1 CSVEPRGLGDTQYF TGCAGCGTTGAACCCCGGGGGTTGGGAGATACGCAGTATTTT
few . TRBJ1-5 TRBV2 CASSGGGVGQPQHF TGTGCCAGCAGTGGCGGAGGGGTGGGACAGCCCCAGCATTTT
. . TRBJ2-1 TRBV19 CATRTGVAANNEQFF TGTGCCACCCGAACGGGGGTAGCGGCCAACAATGAGCAGTTCTTC
. TRBD1 TRBJ1-1 TRBV28 CASSAGGRANTEAFF TGTGCCAGCAGCGCAGGGGGGAGGGCGAACACTGAAGCTTTCTTT
once . TRBJ2-7 TRBV7-2 CASSGRTSYEQYF TGTGCCAGCAGCGGGAGAACGTCCTACGAGCAGTACTTC
. . TRBJ1-1 TRBV18 CASSPSGGETEAFF TGTGCCAGCTCACCATCGGGTGGCGAGACTGAAGCTTTCTTT
. . TRBJ2-7 TRBV5-1 CASSLKVPELSNYEQYF TGCGCCAGCAGCTTGAAAGTCCCAGAACTATCAAACTACGAGCAGTACTTC
. . TRBJ2-3 TRBV3-1/TRBV3-2 CASSQDGGGGTDTQYF TGTGCCAGCAGCCAAGATGGGGGCGGGGGCACAGATACGCAGTATTTT
few . TRBJ2-3 TRBV6-1 CASSAPGSTDTQYF TGTGCCAGCAGTGCGCCGGGGAGCACAGATACGCAGTATTTT
. . TRBJ2-2 TRBV2 CASRVQGDTGELFF TGTGCCAGCAGGGTCCAGGGCGACACCGGGGAGCTGTTTTTT
. . TRBJ1-2 TRBV10-3 CAISEPPLRGYTF TGTGCCATCAGTGAACCCCCCTTGCGCGGCTACACCTTC
. . TRBJ1-3 TRBV3-1/TRBV3-2 CASSQGHANSGNTIYF TGTGCCAGCAGCCAGGGACATGCGAACTCTGGAAACACCATATATTTT
. TRBD1 TRBJ1-1 TRBV18 CASSQGARVNTEAFF TGTGCCAGCTCCCAGGGGGCGCGGGTGAACACTGAAGCTTTCTTT
once . TRBJ1-4 TRBV2 CASRHNSGLRQSEKLFF TGTGCCAGCAGACACAATTCAGGGCTTCGCCAATCCGAAAAACTGTTTTTT
. . TRBJ2-1 TRBV7-3 CASSAPGLKQFF TGTGCCAGCAGCGCACCGGGACTGAAGCAGTTCTTC
. . TRBJ1-6 TRBV9 CASSVGGGQGDNSPLHF TGTGCCAGCAGCGTAGGAGGTGGGCAGGGAGATAATTCACCCCTCCACTTT
. . TRBJ2-7 TRBV10-3 CAISGRGATSYEQYF TGTGCCATCAGTGGGCGTGGGGCTACCTCCTACGAGCAGTACTTC
. TRBD1 TRBJ2-1 TRBV19 CASSIGTGSYNEQFF TGTGCCAGTAGTATTGGGACAGGGTCTTACAATGAGCAGTTCTTC
. TRBD1 TRBJ1-1 TRBV11-3 CASSRAGQGGNTEAFF TGTGCCAGCAGCAGGGCGGGACAGGGAGGGAACACTGAAGCTTTCTTT
. . TRBJ1-5 TRBV19 CASSIVLMGGFNQPQHF TGTGCCAGTAGTATAGTTTTGATGGGAGGGTTCAATCAGCCCCAGCATTTT
. TRBD2 TRBJ2-7 TRBV7-9 CASSRILAGGPSYEQYF TGTGCCAGCAGCCGAATACTAGCGGGAGGGCCTTCCTACGAGCAGTACTTC
few TRBD1 TRBJ1-1 TRBV28 CASRDRGQAFF TGTGCCAGCCGGGACAGGGGGCAAGCTTTCTTT